This is a list of T cell receptor beta chains from one sample in a study of Ad26.COV2.S vaccination and SARS-CoV-2 variants. Method: immunoSEQ multiplex PCR; TCRdb's copy keeps in-frame clones and lacks some. Of about 180,000 clones in the sample, 70% to 90% were seen once. The specimen was peripheral blood, collected after recovery from COVID-19. These receptors were taken from a human donor who had recovered from COVID-19. CDR3s include the opening cysteine and the closing phenylalanine or tryptophan. The size entry is marked missing in some rows and otherwise reads once, few, many or a size class.

. TRBJ2-1 TRBV10-3 CAISSGQGHGEQFF
. TRBJ2-3 TRBV9 CASSLPGQGGDPDTQYF
. TRBJ2-7 TRBV3-1/TRBV3-2 CASNSQANPGEQYF
. TRBJ2-1 TRBV9 CASSVVQRYNEQFF
. TRBJ2-1 TRBV7-2 CASGLAGGGNEQFF
. TRBJ1-1 TRBV28 CASRRDRVGAEAFF
few TRBJ1-5 TRBV7-2 CASSPDAYSNQPQHF
. TRBJ2-1 TRBV9 CASSLSTGLNEQFF
. TRBJ2-3 TRBV6-5 CASSYRDYADTQYF
few TRBJ1-5 TRBV6-5 CASSYRGDQPQHF
once TRBJ1-1 TRBV29-1 CSVPQGTEAFF
. TRBJ1-2 TRBV6-5 CASSYRPLTYGYTF
. TRBJ2-6 TRBV28 CASSLWGYSGANVLTF
. TRBJ2-5 TRBV18 CASSPSQGAGGETQYF
. TRBJ2-5 TRBV29-1 CSVRDIGETQYF
. TRBJ2-1 TRBV7-8 CASSLWRELGDEQFF
. TRBJ2-4 TRBV2 CASSERTGIIQYF
few TRBJ1-2 TRBV6-5 CASMRGGRGYTF
. TRBJ2-7 TRBV4-1 CASSPNRVSYEQYF
. TRBJ2-5 TRBV9 CASSSQETQYF
. TRBJ2-3 TRBV2 CASRPGEAGFSDTQYF
. TRBJ2-2 TRBV6-1 CASSEAVGVGELFF
. TRBJ2-1 TRBV3-1/TRBV3-2 CASSQLRRGYNEQFF
. TRBJ2-7 TRBV7-9 CASSLAGTYEQYF
. TRBJ2-1 TRBV5-4 CASSPSVVSYNEQFF
. TRBJ1-6 TRBV11-2 CASSLESGQGPLHF
. TRBJ2-5 TRBV27 CASNTQGAGETQYF
. TRBJ1-1 TRBV27 CASSLYMVSTEAFF
. TRBJ1-5 TRBV5-6 CASSLTASHSNQPQHF
. TRBJ2-2 TRBV9 CASSPELGGGTGELFF
. TRBJ1-6 TRBV5-6 CASSLLRGNSPLHF
. TRBJ1-5 TRBV12-3/TRBV12-4 CASSFGSNQPQHF
. TRBJ2-7 TRBV6-5 CASSYSRAAYEQYF
once TRBJ2-7 TRBV5-6 CASSHQGGIVSYEQYF
. TRBJ2-6 TRBV6-1 CASSEAGTGQAGANVLTF
. TRBJ2-7 TRBV5-5 CASSPTGDEQYF
. TRBJ1-2 TRBV5-1 CASTSGQNYGYTF
. TRBJ2-1 TRBV9 CASSVGQGAFGEQFF
few TRBJ1-5 TRBV24-1 CATGTGDQPQHF
. TRBJ2-5 TRBV11-3 CASSLSGLFETQYF
. TRBJ1-2 TRBV15 CATSRVGQGSGYTF
. TRBJ1-2 TRBV29-1 CSVENRGRDYGYTF
once TRBJ1-6 TRBV7-2 CASSPQLSYNSPLHF
. TRBJ2-3 TRBV28 CASTEPGPGVADTQYF
. TRBJ2-6 TRBV7-8 CASSSGQGAFLTGANVLTF
. TRBJ2-6 TRBV6-5 CASSYSVGEWANVLTF
. TRBJ2-7 TRBV11-1 CASSLGQGASYEQYF
. TRBJ2-3 TRBV30 CAWTEGASGIPATQYF
. TRBJ1-2 TRBV7-6 CASAAGVRDYGYTF
few TRBJ2-3 TRBV2 CASAVGGANTDTQYF
. TRBJ2-6 TRBV3-1/TRBV3-2 CASSGGANVLTF
. TRBJ2-7 TRBV6-6 CPRATRRGDEQYF
. TRBJ2-2 TRBV7-3 CASSFRASGRPGELFF
. TRBJ1-4 TRBV11-2 CASSLDRRNEKLFF
. TRBJ2-1 TRBV18 CASPWSLAGPIQRDNEQFF
once TRBJ2-7 TRBV9 CASSVDPALIYEQYF
. TRBJ2-1 TRBV2 CASSRTSGGSEQFF
. TRBJ1-5 TRBV19 CASSQQGGNQPQHF